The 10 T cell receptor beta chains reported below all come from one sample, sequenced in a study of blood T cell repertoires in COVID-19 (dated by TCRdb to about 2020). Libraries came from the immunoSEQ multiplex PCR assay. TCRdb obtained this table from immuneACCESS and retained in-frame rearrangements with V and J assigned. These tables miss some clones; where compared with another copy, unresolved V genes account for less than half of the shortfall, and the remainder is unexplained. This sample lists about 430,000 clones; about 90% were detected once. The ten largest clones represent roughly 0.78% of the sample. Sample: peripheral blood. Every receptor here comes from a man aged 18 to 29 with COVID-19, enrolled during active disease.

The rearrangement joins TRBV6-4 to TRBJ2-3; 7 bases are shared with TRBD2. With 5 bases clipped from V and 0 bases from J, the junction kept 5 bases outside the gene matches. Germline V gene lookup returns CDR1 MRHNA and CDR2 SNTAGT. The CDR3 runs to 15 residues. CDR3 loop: CASSHNSGSTDTQYF. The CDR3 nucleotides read TGTGCCAGCAGTCATAATAGCGGGAGCACAGATACGCAGTATTTT.

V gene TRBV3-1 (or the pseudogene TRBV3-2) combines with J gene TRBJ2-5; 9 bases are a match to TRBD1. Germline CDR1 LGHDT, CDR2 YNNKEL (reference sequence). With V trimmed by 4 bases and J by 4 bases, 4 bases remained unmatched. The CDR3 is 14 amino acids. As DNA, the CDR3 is TGTGCCAGCAGCCTGAGACAGGGGGGAGAGACCCAGTACTTC. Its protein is CASSLRQGGETQYF.

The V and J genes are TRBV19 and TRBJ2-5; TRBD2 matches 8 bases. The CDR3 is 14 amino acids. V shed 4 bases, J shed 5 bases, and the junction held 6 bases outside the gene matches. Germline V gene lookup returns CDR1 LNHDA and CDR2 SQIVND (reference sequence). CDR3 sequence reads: CASSRRTSSETQYF. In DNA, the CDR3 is TGTGCCAGTAGTAGGCGGACTAGCTCTGAGACCCAGTACTTC. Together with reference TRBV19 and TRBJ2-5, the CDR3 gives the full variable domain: DGGITQSPKYLFRKEGQNVTLSCEQNLNHDAMYWYRQDPGQGLRLIYYSQIVNDFQKGDIAEGYSVSREKKESFPLTVTSAQKNPTAFYLCASSRRTSSETQYFGPGTRLLVL.

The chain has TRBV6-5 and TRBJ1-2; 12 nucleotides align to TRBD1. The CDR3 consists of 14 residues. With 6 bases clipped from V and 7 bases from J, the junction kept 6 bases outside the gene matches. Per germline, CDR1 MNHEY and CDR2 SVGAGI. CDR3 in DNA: TGTGCCAGCAGCGCCGGGACAGGGGGCGCTGGCTACACCTTC. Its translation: CASSAGTGGAGYTF.

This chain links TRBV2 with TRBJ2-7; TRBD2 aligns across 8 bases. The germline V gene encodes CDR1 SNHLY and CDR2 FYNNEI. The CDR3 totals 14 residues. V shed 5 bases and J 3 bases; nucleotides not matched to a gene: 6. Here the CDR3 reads CASSRTGTSYEQYF. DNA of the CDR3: TGTGCCAGCAGTAGAACCGGGACTAGCTACGAGCAGTACTTC. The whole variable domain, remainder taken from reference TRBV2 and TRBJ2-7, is EPEVTQTPSHQVTQMGQEVILRCVPISNHLYFYWYRQILGQKVEFLVSFYNNEISEKSEIFDDQFSVERPDGSNFTLKIRSTKLEDSAMYFCASSRTGTSYEQYFGPGTRLTVT.

CDR3 nucleotides: TGTGCCAGTAGGGGACAGCTCCGCTCTGGGGCCAACGTCCTGACTTTC. As protein: CASRGQLRSGANVLTF. This chain joins TRBV19 and TRBJ2-6; 7 bases line up with TRBD1. In germline, CDR1 is LNHDA, CDR2 SQIVND (reference sequence). The CDR3 extends over 16 amino acids. V lost 6 bases to trimming and J lost 0 bases; unmatched junction nucleotides: 5.

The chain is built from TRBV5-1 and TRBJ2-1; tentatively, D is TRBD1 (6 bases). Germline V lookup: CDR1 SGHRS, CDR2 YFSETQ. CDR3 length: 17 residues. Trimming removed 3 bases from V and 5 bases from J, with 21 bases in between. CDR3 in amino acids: CASSWPEQGVENNEQFF. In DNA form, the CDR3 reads TGCGCCAGCAGCTGGCCGGAACAGGGCGTGGAGAACAATGAGCAGTTCTTC.

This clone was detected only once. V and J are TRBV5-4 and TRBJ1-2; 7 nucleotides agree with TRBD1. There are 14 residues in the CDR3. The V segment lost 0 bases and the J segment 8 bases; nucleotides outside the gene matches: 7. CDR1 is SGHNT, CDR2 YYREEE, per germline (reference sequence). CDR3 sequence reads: CASSLGSGGKGYTF. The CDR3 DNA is TGTGCCAGCAGCTTGGGGTCAGGGGGGAAGGGCTACACCTTC.

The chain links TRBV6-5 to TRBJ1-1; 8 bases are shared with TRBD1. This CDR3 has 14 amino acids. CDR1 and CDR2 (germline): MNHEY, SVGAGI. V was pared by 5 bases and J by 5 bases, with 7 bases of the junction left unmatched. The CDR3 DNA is TGTGCCAGCAGTAACCGGGACAGGCCGACTGAAGCTTTCTTT. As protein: CASSNRDRPTEAFF.

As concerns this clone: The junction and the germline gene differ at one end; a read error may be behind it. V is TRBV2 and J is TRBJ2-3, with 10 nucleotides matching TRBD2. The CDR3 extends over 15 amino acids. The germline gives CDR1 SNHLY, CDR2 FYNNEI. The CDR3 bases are TGTGCCAGCAGGGAAGCGGGGGGGCGCACAGATACGCAGTATTTT. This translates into CASREAGGRTDTQYF.